This T cell receptor (beta chain) was sequenced for a study of CD8+ T cells in alopecia areata (dated by TCRdb to about 2018). With regard to the full study: The treated patients, all with moderate-to-severe alopecia areata, were enrolled in an open-label pilot trial of oral tofacitinib given at 5 to 10 mg twice daily. Tofacitinib-treated patients had biopsies at baseline and at 4 and 24 weeks of treatment, with a later scalp biopsy in several patients. The RNA source kit depended on sample type: the PAXgene miRNA kit for fixed scalp, the miRNeasy kit for PBMCs, and the RNeasy kit for mouse skin. immunoSEQ multiplex PCR using 35 Vbeta forward primers and 13 Jbeta reverse primers was used to amplify TCRbeta CDR3 regions. To study T cell clonal expansion in alopecia areata, the researchers applied high-throughput TCRbeta sequencing to both the C3H/HeJ mouse model and human patients. In humans, TCRbeta sequencing was performed on scalp tissue and on sorted CD4+ and CD8+ peripheral blood T cells from healthy controls and from patients with patchy or totalis/universalis alopecia areata. Tofacitinib was administered for 6 to 18 months, and 6 months of follow-up off drug were then conducted to assess delayed response and recurrence. Disease severity in treated patients was measured with the SALT score, which quantifies the percentage of affected scalp surface area. Clonality in the scalp was compared among normal scalp (n=4), patchy alopecia areata scalp (n=8), and alopecia totalis/universalis scalp (n=8). What the authors observed across the whole study: Tofacitinib significantly decreased scalp clonality and the number of expanded CD8+ clones among the top 100 scalp clones. Shared TCR sequences between patients were less evident than in mice, which may be partly attributable to HLA diversity in the patient population. Because the treated cohort was small and had only one nonresponder, larger studies are needed to examine links between baseline CD8+ expansion and response. Compared with normal scalp, lesional scalp had higher clonality and more expanded CD8+ clones, particularly in alopecia totalis/universalis, a pattern that suggests antigenic drive. During tofacitinib treatment, many expanded lesional clones stuck around in both scalp and blood, and this persistence may partly explain why relapse happens after treatment is stopped. Unlike mouse skin, which is dominated by gammadelta T cells, normal human skin has resident alphabeta T cells that are also sequenced, and this complicates analysis of the scalp TCR repertoire.

Comment on this clone: Its antigen has not been determined. The sample holds no much larger clone one base away, and base qualities are not on file.

Sample time point, as interpreted from the label and publication: roughly 27 days on oral tofacitinib. The treatment or condition tag for this specimen amounts to: oral pan-JAK inhibitor, 5-10 mg twice daily. Peripheral blood and lesional scalp punch biopsies were obtained from patients with alopecia areata. After PBMCs were isolated by density centrifugation and stained for CD3, CD4 and CD8, a FACSAria was used to sort CD4+ and CD8+ T cells. Library generation was performed with the immunoSEQ multiplex PCR assay. RNA was extracted from all samples and reverse transcribed into cDNA, which served as template for TCR sequencing. First-strand cDNA was synthesized using SuperScript III with a 2:1 mix of oligo-dT and random hexamers. A synthetic immune receptor repertoire was used to gauge amplification bias, and whatever bias remained was removed computationally. The source study handled its data this way. After raw reads were preprocessed to remove errors, the CDR3 was defined following IMGT conventions as running from the conserved cysteine to phenylalanine. Clonality was computed by normalizing Shannon entropy by log2 of the number of productive unique TCRs and subtracting the result from 1. Scalp TCRbeta sequences were cross-referenced with sorted blood CD4 and CD8 repertoires so that the CD4 or CD8 identity of scalp clones could be inferred. Drawn from immuneACCESS, this table holds only the in-frame rearrangements with V and J called that TCRdb kept. Clones are partly lost; checked studies trace under half to an unresolved V gene and leave the rest unexplained. V and J calls plus clone size are reproduced from that table; the DNA served to infer D and trimming. The sample includes approximately 200,000 clones, with around 60% observed a single time. About 3.5% of the sample is in the top ten clones.

The germline V gene (reference sequence) gives CDR1 as GTSNPN and CDR2 as SVGIG. CDR3 length: 12 amino acids, cysteine to phenylalanine. Just the 36-base CDR3 DNA is kept, in frame starting at base 1. V is cut by 3 bases and J by 9 bases, and the space between the germline ends is 12 bases. The sequence was obtained from a human donor with alopecia areata. Sequenced here: CD4+ T cells sorted from blood, sampled at week 4, from a patient treated with tofacitinib. The chain is assembled from TRBV30 and TRBJ1-5; the D gene lacks a confident call. The CDR3 is CAWSPQSGPQHF. In nucleotide form, the sequence is TGTGCCTGGAGCCCCCAGAGTGGGCCCCAGCATTTT.